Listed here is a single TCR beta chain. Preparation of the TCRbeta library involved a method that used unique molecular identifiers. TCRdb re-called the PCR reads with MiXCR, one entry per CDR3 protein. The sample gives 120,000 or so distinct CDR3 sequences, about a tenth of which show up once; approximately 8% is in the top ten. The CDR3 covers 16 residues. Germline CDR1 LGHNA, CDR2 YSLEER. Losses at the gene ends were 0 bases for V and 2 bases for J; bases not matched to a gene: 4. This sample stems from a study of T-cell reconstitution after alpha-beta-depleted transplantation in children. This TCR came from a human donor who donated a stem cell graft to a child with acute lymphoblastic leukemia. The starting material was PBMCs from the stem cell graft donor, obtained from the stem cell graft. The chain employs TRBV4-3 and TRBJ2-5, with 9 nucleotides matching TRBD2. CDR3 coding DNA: TGCGCCAGCAGCCAAGATCTCAGCGGGAGGCAAGAGACCCAGTACTTC. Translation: CASSQDLSGRQETQYF.